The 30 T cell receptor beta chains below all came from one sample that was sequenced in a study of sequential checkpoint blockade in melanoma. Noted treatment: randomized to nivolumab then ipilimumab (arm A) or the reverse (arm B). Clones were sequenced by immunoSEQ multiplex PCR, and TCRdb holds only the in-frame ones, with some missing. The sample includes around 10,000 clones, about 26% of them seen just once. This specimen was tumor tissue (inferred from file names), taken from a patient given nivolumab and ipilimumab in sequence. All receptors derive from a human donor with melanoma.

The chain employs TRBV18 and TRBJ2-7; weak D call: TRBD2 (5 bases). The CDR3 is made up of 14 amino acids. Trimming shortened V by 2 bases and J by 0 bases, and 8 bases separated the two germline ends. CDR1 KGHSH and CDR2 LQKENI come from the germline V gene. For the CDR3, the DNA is TGTGCCAGCTCACCAGGACTGGACTCCTACGAGCAGTACTTC. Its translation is CASSPGLDSYEQYF.

CDR3 in DNA: TGTGCCAGTAGTATTCTAACCGGGACAGGGAGCAATCAGCCCCAGCATTTT. Translation gives CASSILTGTGSNQPQHF. The chain employs TRBV19 and TRBJ1-5; 9 bases are a match to TRBD1. The CDR3 sequence is 17 residues long. In germline, CDR1 is LNHDA, CDR2 SQIVND (reference sequence). Germline trimming cut 3 bases from V and 1 base from J; bases unmatched to any gene: 7.

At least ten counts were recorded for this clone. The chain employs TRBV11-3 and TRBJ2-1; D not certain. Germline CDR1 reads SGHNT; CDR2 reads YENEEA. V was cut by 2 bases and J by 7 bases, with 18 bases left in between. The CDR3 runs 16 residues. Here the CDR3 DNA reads TGTGCCAGCAGCTTAAGTCGTCGCGGCTTTAAGAATGAGCAGTTCTTC. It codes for CASSLSRRGFKNEQFF.

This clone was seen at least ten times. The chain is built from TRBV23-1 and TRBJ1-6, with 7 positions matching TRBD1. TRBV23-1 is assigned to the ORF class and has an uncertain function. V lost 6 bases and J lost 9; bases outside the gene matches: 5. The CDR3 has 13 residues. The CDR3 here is CASSETGTSPLHF. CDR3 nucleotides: TGCGCCAGCAGCGAGACAGGGACTTCACCCCTCCACTTT.

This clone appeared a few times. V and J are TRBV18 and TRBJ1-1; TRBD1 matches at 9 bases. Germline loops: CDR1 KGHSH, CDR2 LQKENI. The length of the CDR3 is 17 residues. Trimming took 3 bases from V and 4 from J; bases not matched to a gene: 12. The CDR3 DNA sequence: TGTGCCAGCTCACCCCTGACAGGGGGGGAAGGAATCACTGAAGCTTTCTTT. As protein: CASSPLTGGEGITEAFF.

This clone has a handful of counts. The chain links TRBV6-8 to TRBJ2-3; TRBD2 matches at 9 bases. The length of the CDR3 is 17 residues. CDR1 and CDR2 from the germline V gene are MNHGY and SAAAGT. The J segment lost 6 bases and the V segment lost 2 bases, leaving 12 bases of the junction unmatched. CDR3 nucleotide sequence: TGTGCCAGCAGTTACCCTAAGCGGGGGGCGGTCTCCGATACGCAGTATTTT. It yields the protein CASSYPKRGAVSDTQYF.

The CDR3 DNA follows: TGTGCCAGTAGTAATTTCGCTGACGAGCAGTTCTTC. Its protein product is CASSNFADEQFF. The chain uses TRBV19 and TRBJ2-1; D is ambiguous. CDR1 LNHDA and CDR2 SQIVND come from the germline V gene (reference sequence). This CDR3 contains 12 residues. The germline V and J ends were trimmed by 4 bases and 10 bases, with 11 bases remaining between them.

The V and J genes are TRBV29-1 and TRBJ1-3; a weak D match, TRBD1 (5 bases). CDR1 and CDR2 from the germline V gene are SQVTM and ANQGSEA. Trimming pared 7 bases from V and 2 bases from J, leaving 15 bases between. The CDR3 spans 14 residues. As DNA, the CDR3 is TGCAGCGCCGCTGGGGGTTGGGCTGGAAACACCATATATTTT. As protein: CSAAGGWAGNTIYF.

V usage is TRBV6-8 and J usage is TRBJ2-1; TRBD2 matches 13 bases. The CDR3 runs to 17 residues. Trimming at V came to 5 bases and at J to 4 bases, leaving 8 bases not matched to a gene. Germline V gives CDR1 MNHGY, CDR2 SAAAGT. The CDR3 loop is CASSPRTSGGRYNEQFF. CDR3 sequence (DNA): TGTGCCAGCAGTCCGAGGACTAGCGGGGGACGATACAATGAGCAGTTCTTC.

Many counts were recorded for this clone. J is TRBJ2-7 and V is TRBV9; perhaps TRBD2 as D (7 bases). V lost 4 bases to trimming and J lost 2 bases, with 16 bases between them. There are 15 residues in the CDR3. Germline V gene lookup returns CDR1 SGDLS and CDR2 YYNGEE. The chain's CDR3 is CASSRGGTGTYEQYF. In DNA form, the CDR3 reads TGTGCCAGCAGCAGGGGGGGCACAGGAACCTACGAGCAGTACTTC.

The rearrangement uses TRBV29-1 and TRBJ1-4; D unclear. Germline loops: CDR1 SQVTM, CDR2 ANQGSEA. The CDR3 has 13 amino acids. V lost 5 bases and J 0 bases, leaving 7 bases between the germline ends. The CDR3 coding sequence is TGCAGCGTTTCGCATGCAACTAATGAAAAACTGTTTTTT. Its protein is CSVSHATNEKLFF.

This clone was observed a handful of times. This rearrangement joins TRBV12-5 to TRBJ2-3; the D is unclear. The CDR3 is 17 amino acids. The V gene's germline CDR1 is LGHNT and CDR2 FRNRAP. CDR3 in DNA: TGTGCCAGCTACCTAAAGACACCTTTCCCTAGCACAGATACGCAGTATTTT. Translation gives CASYLKTPFPSTDTQYF.

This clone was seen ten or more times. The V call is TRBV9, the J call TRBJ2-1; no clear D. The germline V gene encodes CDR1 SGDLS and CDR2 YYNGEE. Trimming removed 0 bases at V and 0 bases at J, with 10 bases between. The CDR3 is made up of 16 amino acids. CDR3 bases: TGTGCCAGCAGCGTAGGGGCAGTCAGCTCCTACAATGAGCAGTTCTTC. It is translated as CASSVGAVSSYNEQFF.

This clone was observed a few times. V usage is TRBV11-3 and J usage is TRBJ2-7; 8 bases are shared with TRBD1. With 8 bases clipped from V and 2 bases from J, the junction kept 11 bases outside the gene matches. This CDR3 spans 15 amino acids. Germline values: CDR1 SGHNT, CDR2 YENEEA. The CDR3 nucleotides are TGTGCCAGCGGCAGGGCGGAGACAGGGGCCTACGAGCAGTACTTC. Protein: CASGRAETGAYEQYF.

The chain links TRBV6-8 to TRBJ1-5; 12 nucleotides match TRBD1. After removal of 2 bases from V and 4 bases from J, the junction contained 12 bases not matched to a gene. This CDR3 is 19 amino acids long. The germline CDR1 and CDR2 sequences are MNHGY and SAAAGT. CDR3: CASSYELIGTGGINQPQHF. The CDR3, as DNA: TGTGCCAGCAGTTACGAGTTAATAGGGACAGGGGGCATTAATCAGCCCCAGCATTTT.

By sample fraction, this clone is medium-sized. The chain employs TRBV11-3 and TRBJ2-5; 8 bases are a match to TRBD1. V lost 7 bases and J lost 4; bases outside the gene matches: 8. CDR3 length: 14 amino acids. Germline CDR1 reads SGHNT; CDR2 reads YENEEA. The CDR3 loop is CASNRGARGETQYF. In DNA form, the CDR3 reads TGTGCCAGCAACAGGGGGGCCAGAGGAGAGACCCAGTACTTC.

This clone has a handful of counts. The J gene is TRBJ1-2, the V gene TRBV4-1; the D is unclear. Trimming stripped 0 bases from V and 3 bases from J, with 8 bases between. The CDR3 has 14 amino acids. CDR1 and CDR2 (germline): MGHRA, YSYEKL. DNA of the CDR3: TGCGCCAGCAGCCAAGATTGGGATTACTATGGCTACACCTTC. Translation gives CASSQDWDYYGYTF.

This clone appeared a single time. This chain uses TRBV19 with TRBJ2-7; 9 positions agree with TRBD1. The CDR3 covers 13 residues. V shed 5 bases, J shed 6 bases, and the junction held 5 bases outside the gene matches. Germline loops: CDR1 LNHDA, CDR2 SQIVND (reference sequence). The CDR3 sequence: CASSSGQGLEQYF. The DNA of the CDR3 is TGTGCCAGTAGTTCGGGACAGGGTCTCGAGCAGTACTTC.

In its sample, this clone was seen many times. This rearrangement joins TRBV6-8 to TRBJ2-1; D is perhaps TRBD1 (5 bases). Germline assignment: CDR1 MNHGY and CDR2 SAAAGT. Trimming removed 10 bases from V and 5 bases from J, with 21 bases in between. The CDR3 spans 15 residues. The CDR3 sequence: CAIGPGNMGNNEQFF. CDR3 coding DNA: TGTGCCATCGGGCCAGGGAATATGGGTAACAATGAGCAGTTCTTC.

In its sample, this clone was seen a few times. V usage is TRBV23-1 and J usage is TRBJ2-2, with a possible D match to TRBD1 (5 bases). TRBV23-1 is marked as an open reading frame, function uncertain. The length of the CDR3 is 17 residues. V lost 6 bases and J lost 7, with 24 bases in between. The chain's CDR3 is CASSQGSGPLTGGELFF. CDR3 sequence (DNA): TGCGCCAGCAGCCAAGGATCGGGCCCGTTAACAGGCGGGGAGCTGTTTTTT.

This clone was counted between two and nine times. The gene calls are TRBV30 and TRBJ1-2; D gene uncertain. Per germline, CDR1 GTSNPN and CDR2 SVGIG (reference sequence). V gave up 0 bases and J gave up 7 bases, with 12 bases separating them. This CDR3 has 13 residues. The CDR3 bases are TGTGCCTGGAGTGTCTGGTCCGGTAGTGGCTACACCTTC. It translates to CAWSVWSGSGYTF.

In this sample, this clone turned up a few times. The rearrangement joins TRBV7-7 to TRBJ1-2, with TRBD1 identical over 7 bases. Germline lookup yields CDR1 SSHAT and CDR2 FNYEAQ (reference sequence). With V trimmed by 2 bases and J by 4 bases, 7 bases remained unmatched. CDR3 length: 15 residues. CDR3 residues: CASSLKGGDGYGYTF. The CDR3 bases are TGTGCCAGCAGCTTAAAAGGGGGCGACGGCTATGGCTACACCTTC.

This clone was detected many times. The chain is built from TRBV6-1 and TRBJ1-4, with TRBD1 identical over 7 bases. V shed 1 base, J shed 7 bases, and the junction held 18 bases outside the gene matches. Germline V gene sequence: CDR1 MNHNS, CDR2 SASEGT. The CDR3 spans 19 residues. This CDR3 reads CASSEVRWSGQLNAEKLFF. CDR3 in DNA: TGTGCCAGCAGTGAAGTCAGGTGGTCGGGACAGCTCAACGCTGAAAAACTGTTTTTT.

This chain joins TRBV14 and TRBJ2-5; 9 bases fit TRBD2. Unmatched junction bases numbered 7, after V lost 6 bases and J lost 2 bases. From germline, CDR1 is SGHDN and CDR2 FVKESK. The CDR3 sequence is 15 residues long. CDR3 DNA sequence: TGTGCCAGCAGTCGCGGGGGGGCCCCGCAAGAGACCCAGTACTTC. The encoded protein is CASSRGGAPQETQYF.

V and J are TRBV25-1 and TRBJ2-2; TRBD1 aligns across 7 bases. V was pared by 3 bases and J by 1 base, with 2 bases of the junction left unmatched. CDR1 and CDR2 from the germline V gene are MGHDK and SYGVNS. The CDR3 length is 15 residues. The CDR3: CASSEGDRNTGELFF. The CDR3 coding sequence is TGTGCCAGCAGTGAGGGGGACAGGAACACCGGGGAGCTGTTTTTT.

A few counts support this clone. The CDR3 is CASSQEEIRPQHF. The CDR3 DNA is TGCGCCAGCAGCCAGGAGGAAATCCGGCCCCAGCATTTT. V and J are TRBV1 and TRBJ1-5. TRBV1 is a pseudogene locus. The CDR3 has 13 amino acids.

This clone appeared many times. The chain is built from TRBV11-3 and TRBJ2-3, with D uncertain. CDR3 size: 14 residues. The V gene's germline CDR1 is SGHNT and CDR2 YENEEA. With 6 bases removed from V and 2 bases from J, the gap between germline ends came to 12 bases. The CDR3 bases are TGTGCCAGCAGTCCAAGGTCTCACACAGATACGCAGTATTTT. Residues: CASSPRSHTDTQYF.

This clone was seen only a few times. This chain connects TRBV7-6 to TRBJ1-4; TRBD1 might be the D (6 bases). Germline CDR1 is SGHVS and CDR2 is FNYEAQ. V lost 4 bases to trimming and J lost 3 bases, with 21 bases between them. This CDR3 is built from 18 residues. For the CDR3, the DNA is TGTGCCAGCAGCTCCCGTTTCGAAGAAACAGGGCCTAATGAAAAACTGTTTTTT. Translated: CASSSRFEETGPNEKLFF.

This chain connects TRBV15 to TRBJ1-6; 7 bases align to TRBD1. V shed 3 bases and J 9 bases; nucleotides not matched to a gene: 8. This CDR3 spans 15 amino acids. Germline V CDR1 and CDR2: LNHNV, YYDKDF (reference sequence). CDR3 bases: TGTGCCACCAGCAGGGCACAGGGGATGGCTTCACCCCTCCACTTT. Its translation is CATSRAQGMASPLHF.

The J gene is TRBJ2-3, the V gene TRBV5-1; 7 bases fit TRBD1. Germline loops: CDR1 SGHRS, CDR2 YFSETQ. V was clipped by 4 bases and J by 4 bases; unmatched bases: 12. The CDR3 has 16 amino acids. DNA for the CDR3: TGCGCCAGCAGCCCAGGGGGTAATCCCCCCGCAGATACGCAGTATTTT. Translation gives CASSPGGNPPADTQYF. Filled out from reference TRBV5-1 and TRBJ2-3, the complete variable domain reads KAGVTQTPRYLIKTRGQQVTLSCSPISGHRSVSWYQQTPGQGLQFLFEYFSETQRNKGNFPGRFSGRQFSNSRSEMNVSTLELGDSALYLCASSPGGNPPADTQYFGPGTRLTVL.